This T cell receptor beta chain was documented in a study of T cell responses to AZD1222 COVID-19 vaccine. Points on this clone: Its specificity is unknown.

Study outcomes and limitations: Unmutated variant regions are reportedly the target of nearly half of TCRs that are spike-specific. The sample set comprised mostly white British donors with more females, and clonal diversity was possibly underestimated.

Data came from immunoSEQ multiplex PCR; TCRdb stores just in-frame clones and leaves some out. This sample has around 130,000 clones, with roughly 92% found just once. CDR3 length: 15 amino acids. CDR1 is GTSNPN and CDR2 is SVGIG in the germline V gene (reference sequence). The J segment lost 5 bases and the V segment lost 0 bases, leaving 8 bases of the junction unmatched. The chain joins TRBV30 to TRBJ2-7; TRBD1 aligns across 9 bases. Sequences were derived from peripheral blood, sampled 28 days after the second AZD1222 dose. This receptor was identified in an adult who received the AZD1222 COVID-19 vaccine. CDR3 region: CAWSVSGTGMDEQYF. CDR3 sequence (DNA): TGTGCCTGGAGTGTGTCAGGGACAGGGATGGACGAGCAGTACTTC. The full variable domain, its missing parts supplied by reference TRBV30 and TRBJ2-7, is SQTIHQWPATLVQPVGSPLSLECTVEGTSNPNLYWYRQAAGRGLQLLFYSVGIGQISSEVPQNLSASRPQDRQFILSSKKLLLSDSGFYLCAWSVSGTGMDEQYFGPGTRLTVT.